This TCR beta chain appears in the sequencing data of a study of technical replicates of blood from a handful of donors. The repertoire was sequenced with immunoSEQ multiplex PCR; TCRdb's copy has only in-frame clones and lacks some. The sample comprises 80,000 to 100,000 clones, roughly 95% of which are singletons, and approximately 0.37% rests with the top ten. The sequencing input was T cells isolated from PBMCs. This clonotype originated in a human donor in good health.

The CDR3 is CASSLSRGGGVEAFF. The CDR3 nucleotides read TGTGCCAGCAGCTTAAGCAGGGGCGGTGGGGTTGAAGCTTTCTTT. The genes are TRBV7-8 and TRBJ1-1, with D possibly matching TRBD1 (6 bases). Trimming removed 2 bases from V and 7 bases from J, with 17 bases in between. Per germline, CDR1 SGHVS and CDR2 FQNEAQ. CDR3 length: 15 residues.